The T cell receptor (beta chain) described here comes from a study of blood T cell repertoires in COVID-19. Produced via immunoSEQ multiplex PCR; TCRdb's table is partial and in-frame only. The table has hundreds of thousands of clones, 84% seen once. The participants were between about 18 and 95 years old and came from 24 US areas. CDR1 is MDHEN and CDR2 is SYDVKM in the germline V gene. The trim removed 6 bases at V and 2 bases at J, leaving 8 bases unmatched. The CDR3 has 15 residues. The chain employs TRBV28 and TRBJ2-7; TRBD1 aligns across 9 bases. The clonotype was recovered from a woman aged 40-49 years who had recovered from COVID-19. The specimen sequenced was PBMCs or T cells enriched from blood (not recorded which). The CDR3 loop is CASRIRDRVAYEQYF. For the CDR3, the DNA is TGTGCCAGCAGAATCCGGGACAGGGTAGCCTACGAGCAGTACTTC.